One and the same sample provided the 25 T cell receptor beta chains below, sequenced in a study of OX40 agonist ivuxolimab in advanced cancers. Generated by immunoSEQ multiplex PCR, the TCRdb table keeps only in-frame clones and is missing some. The sample consists of 90,000 to 100,000 clones, about 88% of them appearing once. The sequencing used CD4+ or CD8+ T cells sorted from blood, collected in a trial of the OX40 agonist ivuxolimab. The receptors stem from an adult with an advanced solid tumor such as melanoma, head and neck, liver or kidney cancer.

The chain is built from TRBV7-9 and TRBJ1-1; possible D gene TRBD1, 5 bases. With 5 bases removed from V and 4 bases from J, the gap between germline ends came to 14 bases. CDR1 SEHNR and CDR2 FQNEAQ come from the germline V gene (reference sequence). The CDR3 length is 14 residues. This chain's CDR3 is CASSVRVSGTEAFF. CDR3 sequence (DNA): TGTGCCAGCAGCGTCAGGGTTTCGGGCACTGAAGCTTTCTTT. The whole variable domain, filled in from reference TRBV7-9 and TRBJ1-1, reads DTGVSQNPRHKITKRGQNVTFRCDPISEHNRLYWYRQTLGQGPEFLTYFQNEAQLEKSRLLSDRFSAERPKGSFSTLEIQRTEQGDSAMYLCASSVRVSGTEAFFGQGTRLTVV.

The V call is TRBV9, the J call TRBJ2-3, with D possibly being TRBD2 (6 bases). The CDR3 loop spans 15 amino acids. Trimming took 3 bases from V and 3 from J, leaving 14 bases between them. The V gene's germline CDR1 is SGDLS and CDR2 YYNGEE. In nucleotides, the CDR3 is TGTGCCAGCAGCGCTTTAGCGGACAAAACAGATACGCAGTATTTT. Translating gives CASSALADKTDTQYF.

This chain joins TRBV4-1 and TRBJ1-4; maybe TRBD1 (5 bases). CDR1 and CDR2 from the germline V gene are MGHRA and YSYEKL. The CDR3 consists of 17 residues. Trimming removed 0 bases from V and 4 bases from J, with 15 bases in between. The CDR3 nucleotides read TGCGCCAGCAGCCAAGATGGGGCAGTTCGACTTAATGAAAAACTGTTTTTT. It specifies CASSQDGAVRLNEKLFF.

CDR3 in DNA: TGTGCCAGCAGCTTAGACGGGGCATCGGACGAGCAGTACTTC. Protein: CASSLDGASDEQYF. V and J are TRBV7-2 and TRBJ2-7, with D perhaps TRBD1 or TRBD2 (5 bases each). V was clipped by 1 base and J by 5 bases, with 12 bases between them. The CDR3 runs 14 residues. Germline V lookup: CDR1 SGHTA, CDR2 FQGNSA.

The chain couples TRBV7-2 to TRBJ2-3, with 8 nucleotides matching TRBD1. Germline V gene sequence: CDR1 SGHTA, CDR2 FQGNSA. CDR3 length equals 14 residues. Unmatched junction bases numbered 5, after V lost 5 bases and J lost 4 bases. CDR3 sequence reads: CASSPGQGADTQYF. In DNA form, the CDR3 reads TGTGCCAGCAGCCCTGGACAGGGTGCAGATACGCAGTATTTT.

The chain employs TRBV12-5 and TRBJ1-1; D gene unclear. The V end lost 0 bases, the J end lost 4 bases, and 6 bases lay between the germline ends. The CDR3 totals 13 residues. CDR1 and CDR2 from the germline V gene are LGHNT and FRNRAP. In DNA form, the CDR3 reads TGTGCTAGTGGTTTGGTCTCAGCCACTGAAGCTTTCTTT. Amino acids: CASGLVSATEAFF.

V and J are TRBV4-2 and TRBJ2-1, with 12 bases identical to TRBD1. Germline assignment: CDR1 LGHNA and CDR2 YNFKEQ. CDR3 length: 16 residues. Losses at the gene ends were 5 bases for V and 8 bases for J; bases not matched to a gene: 10. In DNA, the CDR3 is TGTGCCAGCAGCTTCCGGGACAGGGGGCATCAGGATGAGCAGTTCTTC. Protein sequence: CASSFRDRGHQDEQFF.

The J gene is TRBJ2-1, the V gene TRBV7-9; the D gene is possibly TRBD1 (6 bases). Germline assignment: CDR1 SEHNR and CDR2 FQNEAQ (reference sequence). Trimming left V 3 bases short and J 9 bases short, with 12 bases between. The CDR3 is made up of 13 amino acids. In DNA form, the CDR3 reads TGTGCCAGCAGCTTGCTCCAGGGGAGTGAGCAGTTCTTC. It codes for CASSLLQGSEQFF.

The rearrangement joins TRBV9 to TRBJ2-1; D possibly corresponds to TRBD1 (5 bases). Germline V lookup: CDR1 SGDLS, CDR2 YYNGEE. The ends were cut back, 0 bases at V and 2 bases at J, with 9 bases in the middle. The CDR3 is 15 residues long. The CDR3 DNA follows: TGTGCCAGCAGCGTAGGCCAGGGCGCCTACAATGAGCAGTTCTTC. It is translated as CASSVGQGAYNEQFF.

V and J are TRBV7-9 and TRBJ1-5; D is uncertain. Germline values: CDR1 SEHNR, CDR2 FQNEAQ (reference sequence). Trimming cost V 8 bases and J 3 bases, with 17 bases left between them. The CDR3 sequence is 15 residues long. The CDR3 DNA follows: TGTGCCAGCGGACCAAACAGCGCCCTCAATCAGCCCCAGCATTTT. It encodes CASGPNSALNQPQHF.

The chain combines TRBV5-6 with TRBJ2-1; 9 bases are shared with TRBD2. Germline assignment: CDR1 SGHDT and CDR2 YYEEEE. The V segment lost 0 bases and the J segment 4 bases; nucleotides outside the gene matches: 5. The CDR3 has 16 amino acids. The CDR3 coding sequence is TGTGCCAGCAGCTTGGCCCCTAGCGGGGTTTACAATGAGCAGTTCTTC. Translating it yields CASSLAPSGVYNEQFF.

This chain connects TRBV7-2 to TRBJ2-5, with D uncertain. Germline assignment: CDR1 SGHTA and CDR2 FQGNSA. Trimming took 3 bases from V and 5 from J, leaving 10 bases between them. The CDR3 has 13 amino acids. CDR3 nucleotides: TGTGCCAGCAGCTTTGGAGAGGTGGAGACCCAGTACTTC. Its translation is CASSFGEVETQYF.

This clone was detected only once. V is TRBV7-8 and J is TRBJ2-7; 8 positions match TRBD1. V lost 4 bases to trimming and J lost 3 bases; unmatched junction nucleotides: 11. The CDR3 spans 16 residues. Germline V gene data show CDR1 as SGHVS and CDR2 as FQNEAQ. The CDR3 nucleotides are TGTGCCAGCAGCTCCGGCGGACAGGGCTTTTTCTACGAGCAGTACTTC. This sequence encodes CASSSGGQGFFYEQYF.

This chain connects TRBV5-8 to TRBJ1-6; D gene uncertain. CDR1 SGHTS and CDR2 YDEGEE come from the germline V gene. With 1 base removed from V and 9 bases from J, the gap between germline ends came to 11 bases. CDR3 length: 14 residues. This CDR3 is CASSLSASGSPLHF. CDR3 nucleotides: TGTGCCAGCAGCTTGTCCGCGTCGGGTTCACCCCTCCACTTT.

The chain employs TRBV30 and TRBJ1-1, with 7 bases identical to TRBD1. The CDR3 length is 14 residues. The V gene end was trimmed by 5 bases and the J gene end by 3 bases; junction bases not matched to a gene: 9. CDR1 is GTSNPN and CDR2 is SVGIG in the germline V gene (reference sequence). The CDR3 DNA is TGTGCCTGGGGAAGGAACAGGGGAGACACTGAAGCTTTCTTT. Its protein is CAWGRNRGDTEAFF.

In this sample, this clone turned up a few times. The rearrangement links TRBV4-1 to TRBJ2-3; 9 nucleotides match TRBD2. CDR1 and CDR2 (germline): MGHRA, YSYEKL. Trimming removed 0 bases from V and 0 bases from J; junction bases left unmatched: 4. The length of the CDR3 is 17 residues. For the CDR3, the DNA is TGCGCCAGCAGCCAAGATCGGACTAGCGCGAGCACAGATACGCAGTATTTT. Amino acids: CASSQDRTSASTDTQYF.

This chain joins TRBV27 and TRBJ2-6; perhaps TRBD2 as D (5 bases). CDR3 length equals 17 residues. Germline CDR1 and CDR2: MNHEY and SMNVEV (reference sequence). With 4 bases removed from V and 1 base from J, the gap between germline ends came to 14 bases. CDR3 loop: CASSWTPSHSGANVLTF. In DNA, the CDR3 is TGTGCCAGCAGTTGGACTCCTTCCCATTCTGGGGCCAACGTCCTGACTTTC.

The chain joins TRBV7-2 to TRBJ2-2; 7 bases fit TRBD1. V gave up 5 bases and J gave up 1 base; unmatched junction bases: 10. The CDR3 totals 17 residues. Germline lookup yields CDR1 SGHTA and CDR2 FQGNSA. DNA of the CDR3: TGTGCCAGCAGCCAAAGGCCCACAGGGGTGAACACCGGGGAGCTGTTTTTT. It specifies CASSQRPTGVNTGELFF.

V and J are TRBV7-9 and TRBJ2-1; 10 positions agree with TRBD2. Germline loops: CDR1 SEHNR, CDR2 FQNEAQ (reference sequence). J gave up 2 bases and V 4 bases, and 5 bases lay outside the gene matches. The CDR3 has 16 residues. The DNA for the CDR3 is TGTGCCAGCAGCTACCTCCTAGCGGGGGCCTACAATGAGCAGTTCTTC. This encodes CASSYLLAGAYNEQFF.

In DNA form, the CDR3 reads TGTGCCATCAGGGGCCGTGATCACGGGCAGTTCTTC. This translates into CAIRGRDHGQFF. The V and J genes are TRBV10-3 and TRBJ2-1; D gene unclear. The germline V gene encodes CDR1 ENHRY and CDR2 SYGVKD. The CDR3 is made up of 12 amino acids. Trimming took off 6 bases at V and 12 bases at J, with 15 bases between the two ends.

This clone appeared a single time. The gene calls are TRBV18 and TRBJ2-1; perhaps D is TRBD1 or TRBD2 (5 bases each). The CDR3 runs to 13 residues. Germline assignment: CDR1 KGHSH and CDR2 LQKENI. Deletions cut 2 bases from V and 8 bases from J, with 10 bases between. The CDR3 region is CASSPGHGDEQFF. The CDR3 coding sequence is TGTGCCAGCTCACCAGGACACGGGGATGAGCAGTTCTTC.

V gene TRBV19 combines with J gene TRBJ1-4; D may be TRBD1 (5 bases). Germline CDR1 is LNHDA and CDR2 is SQIVND (reference sequence). The V end was cut by 10 bases, the J end by 4 bases, with 13 bases between. This CDR3 comprises 13 residues. The CDR3 DNA follows: TGTGCCACCTCGGGACCAGATAATGAAAAACTGTTTTTT. Protein: CATSGPDNEKLFF.

The chain joins TRBV2 to TRBJ2-7; TRBD1 might be the D (6 bases). Trimming left V 3 bases short and J 3 bases short, with 15 bases between. The CDR3 loop spans 15 amino acids. In germline, CDR1 is SNHLY, CDR2 FYNNEI. DNA of the CDR3: TGTGCCAGCAGTGAGGGGCAGGGGATTTACTACGAGCAGTACTTC. Translating it yields CASSEGQGIYYEQYF.

This chain joins TRBV27 and TRBJ2-7, with TRBD2 matching over 8 bases. Germline V gene lookup returns CDR1 MNHEY and CDR2 SMNVEV (reference sequence). The CDR3 length is 16 residues. V was pared by 0 bases and J by 4 bases, with 8 bases of the junction left unmatched. Written as DNA, the CDR3 is TGTGCCAGCAGTTTATCGGGACTAGTCGGGAAATACGAGCAGTACTTC. This gives the protein CASSLSGLVGKYEQYF.

The sample holds one count of this clone. V usage is TRBV18 and J usage is TRBJ1-2, with D perhaps matching TRBD1 (5 bases). Germline CDR1 and CDR2: KGHSH and LQKENI. The CDR3 has 16 amino acids. Trimming removed 1 base at V and 3 bases at J, with 15 bases between. As DNA, the CDR3 is TGTGCCAGCTCACCACAACCCCCCGGGGACGACTATGGCTACACCTTC. Its protein product is CASSPQPPGDDYGYTF.